This T cell receptor beta chain comes out of a study of blood T cell repertoires in COVID-19. This CDR3 is 15 amino acids long. Per the germline V gene, CDR1 is SEHNR and CDR2 is FQNEAQ (reference sequence). V dropped 10 bases and J dropped 8 bases, with 25 bases sitting between them. Generated by immunoSEQ multiplex PCR, the TCRdb table keeps only in-frame clones and is missing some. The sample has 330,000 or so clones, about 92% seen once. The rearrangement joins TRBV7-9 to TRBJ2-3; possible D gene TRBD2, 5 bases. The source is a woman younger than 45 who had recovered from COVID-19. The sample consisted of PBMCs or T cells enriched from blood (not recorded which). Written as DNA, the CDR3 is TGTGCCATCGAAACAGCGGCCCTCTCTTCCGTTACGCAGTATTTT. Its translation: CAIETAALSSVTQYF. Drawing the rest from reference TRBV7-9 and TRBJ2-3, the complete variable domain is DTGVSQNPRHKITKRGQNVTFRCDPISEHNRLYWYRQTLGQGPEFLTYFQNEAQLEKSRLLSDRFSAERPKGSFSTLEIQRTEQGDSAMYLCAIETAALSSVTQYFGPGTRLTVL.